Listed below are T cell receptor beta chains from one sample, sequenced in a study of control samples from healthy donors and cancer patients. Generated by immunoSEQ multiplex PCR, the TCRdb table keeps only in-frame clones and is missing some. The sample includes 75,000 to 100,000 clones, approximately 86% of them seen just once. Sequenced material: blood. These receptors came from a man aged 30-40 years in good health. The CDR3 runs from the conserved cysteine through the conserved F or W. The D gene is left open where the match is weak. Clone sizes are given selectively: once, few, many, or a class where the clone is expanded.

DNA	CDR3	J	V	size	D
TGTGCCAGCAGGACTCCCCGGAGGGGGCTATTGAACACTGAAGCTTTCTTT	CASRTPRRGLLNTEAFF	TRBJ1-1	TRBV2	-	TRBD1
TGTGCCACTAAGGACAGGGCCTTCACCTACGAGCAGTACTTC	CATKDRAFTYEQYF	TRBJ2-7	TRBV19	-	TRBD1
TGTGCTAGTGGAATGACAAGCACCAGGGGCCTAGCCGTCGAGCAGTACTTC	CASGMTSTRGLAVEQYF	TRBJ2-7	TRBV12-5	-	-
TGTGCCTGGAGTGAAGGACTAGCGGGAGTATACGAGCAGTACTTC	CAWSEGLAGVYEQYF	TRBJ2-7	TRBV30	-	TRBD2
TGTGCCAGCAGCCGCGGAGGAGAAGAGACCCAGTACTTC	CASSRGGEETQYF	TRBJ2-5	TRBV3-1/TRBV3-2	-	-
TGTGCCAGCAGTCTAGCGGAAAACTACGAGCAGTACTTC	CASSLAENYEQYF	TRBJ2-7	TRBV12-3/TRBV12-4	-	TRBD2
TGTGCCAGCAGCCAAGGGTCCTTGTTACAGAACACTGAAGCTTTCTTT	CASSQGSLLQNTEAFF	TRBJ1-1	TRBV14	-	-
TGTGCCAGCAGTTTTAGCGGGAATAACGAGCAGTACTTC	CASSFSGNNEQYF	TRBJ2-7	TRBV27	-	TRBD2
TGTGCCAGCACCCTCACGGGGGACACTGAAGCTTTCTTT	CASTLTGDTEAFF	TRBJ1-1	TRBV28	-	-
TGTGCCAGCAGTTTACGCCCTAGCGGGAGTAACAATGAGCAGTTCTTC	CASSLRPSGSNNEQFF	TRBJ2-1	TRBV27	once	TRBD2
TGCGCCAGCGCCTCACTCGGGGGGGATAATGAAGAAAAACTGTTTTTT	CASASLGGDNEEKLFF	TRBJ1-4	TRBV5-1	once	-
TGTGCCAGTAGTATAGTTGACAGAAATCAGCCCCAGCATTTT	CASSIVDRNQPQHF	TRBJ1-5	TRBV19	-	-
TGTGCCAGCAGCCCTCGGACAGGGGTTGCCAAAAACATTCAGTACTTC	CASSPRTGVAKNIQYF	TRBJ2-4	TRBV11-3	-	TRBD1
TGTGCCAGCAAGGGACAGGGGGCTTCAGATACGCAGTATTTT	CASKGQGASDTQYF	TRBJ2-3	TRBV6-5	-	TRBD1
TGTGCCACTCTAACTAGCGGGAGGTTGGACGGGGAGCTGTTTTTT	CATLTSGRLDGELFF	TRBJ2-2	TRBV21-1	-	-
TGTGCCAGCAGTTACCCGGGGAACTATGGCTACACCTTC	CASSYPGNYGYTF	TRBJ1-2	TRBV6-2/TRBV6-3	-	-
TGCGCCAGCAGCACCACAGGGGGCGACGGAAACACCATATATTTT	CASSTTGGDGNTIYF	TRBJ1-3	TRBV5-1	once	TRBD1
TGCGCCAGCACCTCTGGACTAGCGGGTTCCGAGCAGTACTTC	CASTSGLAGSEQYF	TRBJ2-7	TRBV5-1	once	TRBD2
TGTGCCAGCAGCCAATCCACAGGGGGCGCTTCGGAAGCTTTCTTT	CASSQSTGGASEAFF	TRBJ1-1	TRBV4-2	-	TRBD1
TGTGCCTGGAGTGGCTCATACGAGCAGTACTTC	CAWSGSYEQYF	TRBJ2-7	TRBV30	-	-
TGTGCCAGCAGTTACAAGGGGGACCAGCCCCAGCATTTT	CASSYKGDQPQHF	TRBJ1-5	TRBV6-6	once	-
TGCAGTGCTAGTAATATGCGGGCGAGCTCCTACAATGAGCAGTTCTTC	CSASNMRASSYNEQFF	TRBJ2-1	TRBV20-1	-	-
TGTGCCAGCAGCTTAGGTAGGCAGGCCAGAGGCACCGGGGAGCTGTTTTTT	CASSLGRQARGTGELFF	TRBJ2-2	TRBV7-2	once	-
TGTGCCAGCGGGACTAGCGTGAGCTCCTACGAGCAGTACTTC	CASGTSVSSYEQYF	TRBJ2-7	TRBV19	-	TRBD2
TGTGCCAGCAGTCCAGTAGCGGGAGGGTTAAATGAGCAGTTCTTC	CASSPVAGGLNEQFF	TRBJ2-1	TRBV6-1	-	TRBD2
TGTGCCTCGCCGGGTGGTTCCGGGGGCAATCAGCCCCAGCATTTT	CASPGGSGGNQPQHF	TRBJ1-5	TRBV10-3	-	-
TGTGCCAGCTCACCAGGGGTCCGACAGGCCCAAGAGACCCAGTACTTC	CASSPGVRQAQETQYF	TRBJ2-5	TRBV18	-	-
TGTGCCAGTAGAACTCCGGGACAGGGCTCTTCACCCCTCCACTTT	CASRTPGQGSSPLHF	TRBJ1-6	TRBV19	-	TRBD1
TGTGCCAGCAGTGATCTAGCGGGACTCTCCTACAATGAGCAGTTCTTC	CASSDLAGLSYNEQFF	TRBJ2-1	TRBV9	once	TRBD2
TGTGCCAGCAGCACCAGACAGGGTGGCTACGAGCAGTACTTC	CASSTRQGGYEQYF	TRBJ2-7	TRBV11-3	-	TRBD1
TGCGCCAGCAGCCTTCCGGGGCCCCGGTTGGATACGCAGTATTTT	CASSLPGPRLDTQYF	TRBJ2-3	TRBV5-1	-	-
TGTGCCAGCAGTACGTACGGTAAAGGAGCAGATACGCAGTATTTT	CASSTYGKGADTQYF	TRBJ2-3	TRBV27	-	-
TGTGCCAGCAGCAAAAGGGACGGACCCTGGGACGAGCAGTACTTC	CASSKRDGPWDEQYF	TRBJ2-7	TRBV7-8	-	-
TGTGCCAGCAGCACAGGGAGCTACAATGAGCAGTTCTTC	CASSTGSYNEQFF	TRBJ2-1	TRBV7-3	-	-
TGTGCCAGCAGGCCGGGGACGGATGGGCAGCCCCAGCATTTT	CASRPGTDGQPQHF	TRBJ1-5	TRBV2	-	-
TGTGCCAGCAGTTACTCGTCAGGGGGCCGGACCGGGGAGCTGTTTTTT	CASSYSSGGRTGELFF	TRBJ2-2	TRBV6-5	-	TRBD1
TGTGCCAGCAGCCTCCTCGGGGACCGTTCCTACGAGCAGTACTTC	CASSLLGDRSYEQYF	TRBJ2-7	TRBV7-3	-	-
TGTGCCAGCAGCCCACCCAAGGCGCCCTACAATGAGCAGTTCTTC	CASSPPKAPYNEQFF	TRBJ2-1	TRBV7-9	-	-
TGTGCCAGCAGTCCAGGACCCAACTATGGCTACACCTTC	CASSPGPNYGYTF	TRBJ1-2	TRBV27	-	-
TGTGCCAGCAGCTTAGTAGTCGTTCAAGAGACCCAGTACTTC	CASSLVVVQETQYF	TRBJ2-5	TRBV7-9	-	-
TGCGCCAGCAGCTTGGAGGCTCCATCCTACGAGCAGTACTTC	CASSLEAPSYEQYF	TRBJ2-7	TRBV5-1	-	-
TGTGCCAGCAGCTTGGCGTTCGGGGAAAAACTGTTTTTT	CASSLAFGEKLFF	TRBJ1-4	TRBV11-2	-	-
TGTGCCAGCAGCCGACGGTGGGCAACTAATGAAAAACTGTTTTTT	CASSRRWATNEKLFF	TRBJ1-4	TRBV5-6	-	-
TGTGCCAGCAGCCGAGACGGACGGAGTTACACTGAAGCTTTCTTT	CASSRDGRSYTEAFF	TRBJ1-1	TRBV3-1/TRBV3-2	-	-
TGTGCCAGCAGTTTGGGGAGCACAGATACGCAGTATTTT	CASSLGSTDTQYF	TRBJ2-3	TRBV27	-	-
TGCGCCAGCCCCCGAAAGGCGGAGGAAGAGACCCAGTACTTC	CASPRKAEEETQYF	TRBJ2-5	TRBV10-1	-	-
TGTGCTAGTGGTTTGAGTAGAAAAAACACCGGGGAGCTGTTTTTT	CASGLSRKNTGELFF	TRBJ2-2	TRBV12-5	-	-
TGTGCCAGCAGCCCATCCCGGACAGGGAAATACGAGCAGTACTTC	CASSPSRTGKYEQYF	TRBJ2-7	TRBV7-9	-	TRBD1
TGTGCCAGCAGCGACCGGGACAGGGGTACGGGTGAGCAGTTCTTC	CASSDRDRGTGEQFF	TRBJ2-1	TRBV5-6	once	TRBD1
TGTGCCATCAGTGAGGACAGGGGTTATGGCTACACCTTC	CAISEDRGYGYTF	TRBJ1-2	TRBV10-3	-	TRBD1
TGTGCCAGCGGACAGAACTATGGCTACACCTTC	CASGQNYGYTF	TRBJ1-2	TRBV3-1/TRBV3-2	-	-
TGTGCCTGGAGCGACGCCCGATGGGCGAAATCCTCTAGCACAGATACGCAGTATTTT	CAWSDARWAKSSSTDTQYF	TRBJ2-3	TRBV30	once	-
TGTGCCAGCAGCCAAGAAGGGGCCCCCTCCTCCTATGGCTACACCTTC	CASSQEGAPSSYGYTF	TRBJ1-2	TRBV4-2	-	-
TGTGCCAGCCAGGTCGGTCGGAATAATTCACCCCTCCACTTT	CASQVGRNNSPLHF	TRBJ1-6	TRBV6-5	-	-
TGTGCCAGCAGTTCCACAGGGGACATTTGGGCCCCCAATCAGCCCCAGCATTTT	CASSSTGDIWAPNQPQHF	TRBJ1-5	TRBV4-2	few	TRBD1
TGTGCCAGTATGGTGGGCACTGAAGCTTTCTTT	CASMVGTEAFF	TRBJ1-1	TRBV19	-	-
TGTGCCAGCAGCGTAGCTTTGAACGAGCAGTACTTC	CASSVALNEQYF	TRBJ2-7	TRBV9	once	-
TGTGCCACCAGTGATTCCGCCTTTAGGTCAGATACGCAGTATTTT	CATSDSAFRSDTQYF	TRBJ2-3	TRBV24-1	-	-
TGCGCCAGCAGCTTGGAGGCTAGCTATTACAATGAGCAGTTCTTC	CASSLEASYYNEQFF	TRBJ2-1	TRBV5-1	-	-